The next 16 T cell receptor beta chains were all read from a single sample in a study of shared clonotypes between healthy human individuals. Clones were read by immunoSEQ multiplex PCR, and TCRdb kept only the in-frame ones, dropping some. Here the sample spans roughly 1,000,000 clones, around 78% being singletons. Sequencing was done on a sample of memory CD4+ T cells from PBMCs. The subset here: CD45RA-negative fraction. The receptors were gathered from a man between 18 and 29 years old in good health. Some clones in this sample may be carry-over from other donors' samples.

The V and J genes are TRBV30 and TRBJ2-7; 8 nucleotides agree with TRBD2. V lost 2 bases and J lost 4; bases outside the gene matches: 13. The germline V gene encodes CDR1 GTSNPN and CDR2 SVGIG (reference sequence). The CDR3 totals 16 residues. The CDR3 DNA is TGTGCCTGGAGTCGCACCCCGGGACTAGTCGGATACGAGCAGTACTTC. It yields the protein CAWSRTPGLVGYEQYF.

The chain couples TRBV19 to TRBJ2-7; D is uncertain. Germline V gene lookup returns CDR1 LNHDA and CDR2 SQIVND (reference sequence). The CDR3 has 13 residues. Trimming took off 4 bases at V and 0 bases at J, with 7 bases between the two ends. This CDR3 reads CASSKVASYEQYF. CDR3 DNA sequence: TGTGCCAGTAGTAAGGTGGCCTCCTACGAGCAGTACTTC.

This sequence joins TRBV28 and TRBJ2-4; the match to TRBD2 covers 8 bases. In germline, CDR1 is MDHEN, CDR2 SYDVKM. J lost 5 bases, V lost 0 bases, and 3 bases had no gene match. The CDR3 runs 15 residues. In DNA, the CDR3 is TGTGCCAGCAGTTTATGGGCCGGGGGGGAAAACATTCAGTACTTC. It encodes CASSLWAGGENIQYF.

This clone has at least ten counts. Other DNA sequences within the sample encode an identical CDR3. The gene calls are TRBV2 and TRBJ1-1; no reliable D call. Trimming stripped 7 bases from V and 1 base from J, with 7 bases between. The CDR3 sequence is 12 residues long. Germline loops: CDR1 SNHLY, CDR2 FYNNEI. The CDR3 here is CASNRANTEAFF. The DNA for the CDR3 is TGTGCCAGCAATCGGGCGAACACTGAAGCTTTCTTT.

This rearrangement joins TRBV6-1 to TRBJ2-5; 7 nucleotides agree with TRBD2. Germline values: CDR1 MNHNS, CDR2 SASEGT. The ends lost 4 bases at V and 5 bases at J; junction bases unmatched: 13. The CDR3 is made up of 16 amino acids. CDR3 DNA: TGTGCCAGCAGTGGGAGCGGGACCCGCCCCGGCGAGACCCAGTACTTC. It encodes CASSGSGTRPGETQYF.

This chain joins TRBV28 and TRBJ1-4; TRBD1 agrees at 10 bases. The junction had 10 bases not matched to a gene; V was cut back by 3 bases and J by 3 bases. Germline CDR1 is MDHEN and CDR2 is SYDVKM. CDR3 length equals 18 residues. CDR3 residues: CASSLYRPGQGSNEKLFF. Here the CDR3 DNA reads TGTGCCAGCAGTTTGTATCGGCCGGGACAGGGGTCTAATGAAAAACTGTTTTTT.

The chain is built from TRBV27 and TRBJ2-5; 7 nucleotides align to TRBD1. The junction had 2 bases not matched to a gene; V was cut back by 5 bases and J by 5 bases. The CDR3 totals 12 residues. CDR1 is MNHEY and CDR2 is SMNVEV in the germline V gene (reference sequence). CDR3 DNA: TGTGCCAGCAGTCTGACAGGGGAGACCCAGTACTTC. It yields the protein CASSLTGETQYF.

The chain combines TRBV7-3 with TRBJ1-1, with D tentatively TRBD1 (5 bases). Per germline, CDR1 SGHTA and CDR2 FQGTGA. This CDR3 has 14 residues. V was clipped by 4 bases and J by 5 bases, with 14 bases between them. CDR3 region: CASSYAGRLTEAFF. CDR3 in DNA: TGTGCCAGCAGCTACGCGGGGCGATTGACTGAAGCTTTCTTT. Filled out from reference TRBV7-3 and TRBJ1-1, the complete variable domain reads GAGVSQTPSNKVTEKGKYVELRCDPISGHTALYWYRQSLGQGPEFLIYFQGTGAADDSGLPNDRFFAVRPEGSVSTLKIQRTERGDSAVYLCASSYAGRLTEAFFGQGTRLTVV.

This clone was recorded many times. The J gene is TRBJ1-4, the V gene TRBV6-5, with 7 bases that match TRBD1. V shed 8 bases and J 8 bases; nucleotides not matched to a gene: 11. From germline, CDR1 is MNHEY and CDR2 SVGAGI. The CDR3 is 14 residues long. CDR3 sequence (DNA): TGTGCCAGCCGCTCACAGGGGATAAGAGAAAAACTGTTTTTT. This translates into CASRSQGIREKLFF.

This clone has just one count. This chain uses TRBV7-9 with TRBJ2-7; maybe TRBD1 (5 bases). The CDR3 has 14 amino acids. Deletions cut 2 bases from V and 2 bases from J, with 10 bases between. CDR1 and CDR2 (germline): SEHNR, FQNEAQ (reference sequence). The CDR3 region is CASSLSGITYEQYF. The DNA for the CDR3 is TGTGCCAGCAGCTTATCAGGGATCACCTACGAGCAGTACTTC.

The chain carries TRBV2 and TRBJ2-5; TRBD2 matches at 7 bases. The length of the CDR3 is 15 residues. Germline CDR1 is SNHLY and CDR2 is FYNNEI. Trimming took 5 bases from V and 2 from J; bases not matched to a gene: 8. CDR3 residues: CASSSMGLQQETQYF. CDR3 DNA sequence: TGTGCCAGCAGTTCCATGGGACTACAACAAGAGACCCAGTACTTC.

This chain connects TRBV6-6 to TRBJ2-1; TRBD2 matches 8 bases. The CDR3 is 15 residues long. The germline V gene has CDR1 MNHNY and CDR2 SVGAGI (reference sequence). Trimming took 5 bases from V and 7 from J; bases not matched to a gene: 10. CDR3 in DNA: TGTGCCAGCAGTCGGAGCGGGAGCACCGGGAATGAGCAGTTCTTC. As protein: CASSRSGSTGNEQFF.

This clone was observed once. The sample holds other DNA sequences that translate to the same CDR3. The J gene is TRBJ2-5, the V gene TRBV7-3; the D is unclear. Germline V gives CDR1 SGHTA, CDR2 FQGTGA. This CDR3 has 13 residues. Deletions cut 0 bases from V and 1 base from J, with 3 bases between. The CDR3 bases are TGTGCCAGCAGCTTAACGGTCCAAGAGACCCAGTACTTC. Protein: CASSLTVQETQYF.

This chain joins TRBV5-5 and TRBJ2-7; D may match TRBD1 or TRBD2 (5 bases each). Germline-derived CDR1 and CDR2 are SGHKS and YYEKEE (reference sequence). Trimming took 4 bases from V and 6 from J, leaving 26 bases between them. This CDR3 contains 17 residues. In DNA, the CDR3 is TGTGCCAGCAGCCAAAGTTCCCCGGGGCCTAGTAGCACCGAGCAGTACTTC. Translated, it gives CASSQSSPGPSSTEQYF.

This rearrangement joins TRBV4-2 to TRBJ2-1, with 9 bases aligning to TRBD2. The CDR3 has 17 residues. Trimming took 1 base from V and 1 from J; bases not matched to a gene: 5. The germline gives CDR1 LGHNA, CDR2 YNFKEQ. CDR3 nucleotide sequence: TGTGCCAGCAGCCAAGGGAATAGCGGGAGTTCCTACAATGAGCAGTTCTTC. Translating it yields CASSQGNSGSSYNEQFF.

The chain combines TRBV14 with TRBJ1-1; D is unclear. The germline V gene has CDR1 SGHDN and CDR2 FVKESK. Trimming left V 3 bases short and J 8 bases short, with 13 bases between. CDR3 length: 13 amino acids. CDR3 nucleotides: TGTGCCAGCAGCCAGTGGATGGGTGGGGAAGCTTTCTTT. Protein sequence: CASSQWMGGEAFF.